This TCR beta chain was identified in a study of blood T cell repertoires in COVID-19. Turning to the study itself: T cells, B-cell-depleted T cells, or PBMCs provided the cDNA or gDNA that served as material.

Trimming removed 1 base from V and 0 bases from J, with 13 bases in between. The germline gives CDR1 LNHDA, CDR2 SQIVND (reference sequence). The CDR3 has 17 residues. Method: immunoSEQ multiplex PCR; TCRdb's copy keeps in-frame clones and lacks some. The sample records tens of thousands of clones, about 86% being singletons. The receptor was derived from an elderly woman in a cohort sampled during active or convalescent COVID-19. Sequenced sample: peripheral blood. The rearrangement uses TRBV19 and TRBJ1-3; D remains ambiguous. The CDR3 sequence: CASSIVSLGSSGNTIYF. The CDR3 region has the DNA TGTGCCAGTAGTATAGTTTCATTGGGGAGCTCTGGAAACACCATATATTTT.